This T cell receptor beta chain was observed in a study of CD8 T cells in ankylosing spondylitis. General study results and limits: Characteristic, it appeared, of ankylosing spondylitis blood was a TCR beta motif of about eight highly homologous variants. Disease-linked clones bore a CD8+ phenotype, appearing relatively rarely in peripheral blood.

This clonotype was detected a few times. Antigen: not known. The authors made TCR beta libraries by quantitative 5'-RACE with molecular barcodes. TCRdb re-called the 5' RACE reads with MiXCR, one entry per CDR3 protein. The sample consists of 700,000 to 1,000,000 distinct CDR3 sequences, approximately 12% of them appearing once. CDR3 size: 20 residues. The V gene lost 0 bases and the J gene lost 3 bases, with 27 bases spanning the gap. CDR1 is LGHNA, CDR2 YSLEER, per germline. The sequenced sample consisted of blood, either unsorted or a sorted T cell fraction (not recorded which). The receptor comes from a male donor with ankylosing spondylitis. This rearrangement joins TRBV4-3 to TRBJ2-7, with D possibly matching TRBD2 (6 bases). The CDR3 DNA reads TGCGCCAGCAGCCAAGAAGGCCTAGGGTTGCCTGATCGGGGGTACTACGAGCAGTACTTC. Its protein is CASSQEGLGLPDRGYYEQYF.